This T cell receptor beta chain was recovered during a study of T cell responses to AZD1222 COVID-19 vaccine. Points from the study as a whole: The reported proportion of spike-specific TCRs targeting unmutated variant regions was nearly half.

Sequencing used immunoSEQ multiplex PCR; TCRdb keeps in-frame clones, though not all of them. The sample records more than 95,000 clones, 87% being singletons. A remark on this clone: No antigen is known for it.

CDR1 GTSNPN and CDR2 SVGIG come from the germline V gene (reference sequence). V lost 2 bases, J lost 7 bases, and 2 bases stayed unmatched. The CDR3 has 13 residues. This chain uses TRBV30 with TRBJ2-1, with TRBD2 identical over 10 bases. The clonotype originates from an adult in good health. The sequenced sample was peripheral blood, obtained on day 0 of AZD1222 vaccination. The CDR3 sequence: CAWSSGGANEQFF. The CDR3 DNA is TGTGCCTGGAGTAGCGGGGGGGCGAATGAGCAGTTCTTC.